This TCR beta chain was identified in a study of blood T cell repertoires in COVID-19. This clone was observed a single time. TCRdb's table, derived via immunoSEQ multiplex PCR, lists solely in-frame clones and lacks some. The sample contains around 23,000 clones, under 85% of which appear only once. V gave up 4 bases and J gave up 2 bases; unmatched junction bases: 1. Germline CDR1 and CDR2: KGHSH and LQKENI. This CDR3 comprises 14 residues. The sample was peripheral blood. The chain is built from TRBV18 and TRBJ2-7, with 11 bases fitting TRBD1. This TCR derives from a man between 50 and 59 years old with COVID-19, enrolled during active disease. The CDR3, as DNA: TGTGCCAGCTCACTGGGACAGGGGGCCTACGAGCAGTACTTC. This translates into CASSLGQGAYEQYF.